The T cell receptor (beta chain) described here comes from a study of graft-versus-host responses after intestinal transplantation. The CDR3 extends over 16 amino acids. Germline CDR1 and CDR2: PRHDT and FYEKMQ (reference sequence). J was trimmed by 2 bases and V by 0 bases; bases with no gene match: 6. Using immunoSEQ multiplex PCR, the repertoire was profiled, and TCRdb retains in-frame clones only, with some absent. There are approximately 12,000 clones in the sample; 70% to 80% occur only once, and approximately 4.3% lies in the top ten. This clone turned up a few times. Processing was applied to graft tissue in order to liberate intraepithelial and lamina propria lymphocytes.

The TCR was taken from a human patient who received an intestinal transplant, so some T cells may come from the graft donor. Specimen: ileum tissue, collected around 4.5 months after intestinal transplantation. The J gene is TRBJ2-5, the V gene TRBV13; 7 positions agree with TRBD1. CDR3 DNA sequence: TGTGCCAGCAGCTTAGGCAACAGGGGCCTTCAAGAGACCCAGTACTTC. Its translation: CASSLGNRGLQETQYF.